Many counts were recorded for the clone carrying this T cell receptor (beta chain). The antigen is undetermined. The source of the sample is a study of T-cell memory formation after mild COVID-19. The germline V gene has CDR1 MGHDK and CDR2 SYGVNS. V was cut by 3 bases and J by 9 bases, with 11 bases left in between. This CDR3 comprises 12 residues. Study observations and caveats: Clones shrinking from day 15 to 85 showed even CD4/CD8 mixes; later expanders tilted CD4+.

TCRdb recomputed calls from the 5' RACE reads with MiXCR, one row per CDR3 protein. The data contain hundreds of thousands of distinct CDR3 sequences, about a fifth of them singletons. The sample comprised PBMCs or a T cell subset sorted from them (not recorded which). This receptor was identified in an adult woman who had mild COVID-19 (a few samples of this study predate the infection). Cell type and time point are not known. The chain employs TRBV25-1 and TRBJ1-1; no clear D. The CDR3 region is CASSDAELKAFF. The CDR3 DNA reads TGTGCCAGCAGTGATGCGGAACTTAAAGCTTTCTTT. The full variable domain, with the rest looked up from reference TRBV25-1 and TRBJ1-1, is EADIYQTPRYLVIGTGKKITLECSQTMGHDKMYWYQQDPGMELHLIHYSYGVNSTEKGDLSSESTVSRIRTEHFPLTLESARPSHTSQYLCASSDAELKAFFGQGTRLTVV.